This TCR beta chain was sequenced during a study of response to subunit inactivated influenza vaccine. TCRdb redid the calling of the RT-PCR reads with MiXCR, one entry per CDR3 protein. The sample has a few hundred thousand distinct CDR3 sequences, roughly 15% seen once; the top ten hold approximately 10%. CDR3 length: 15 residues. CDR1 is MNHEY, CDR2 SVGAGI, per germline. V shed 6 bases and J 7 bases; nucleotides not matched to a gene: 9. This clonotype was picked up many times. The input for sequencing was PBMCs from blood, taken roughly 12 days after vaccination. The receptor was derived from a man aged 50 to 59 who received an inactivated influenza vaccine. The chain uses TRBV6-5 and TRBJ1-6; 7 nucleotides agree with TRBD1. The CDR3 DNA sequence: TGTGCCAGCAGCCGAGACAGGGCCAGAAATTCACCCCTCCACTTT. Residues: CASSRDRARNSPLHF.